The 21 T cell receptor beta chains presented below share a single source sample, sequenced in a study of blood T cell repertoires in COVID-19 (dated by TCRdb to about 2020). Library preparation used the immunoSEQ multiplex PCR assay. Imported from immuneACCESS, the table was reduced by TCRdb to in-frame sequences with V and J called. These copies leave out some clones; in studies compared against another copy, an unresolved V gene accounts for under half, and the cause of the remainder is not known. The sample contains about 220,000 clones, roughly 80% of them found a single time. Nearly 5% of the sample is held by the ten biggest clonotypes. The sample consisted of PBMCs or T cells enriched from blood (not recorded which). The receptors shown here come from a woman in her fifties or sixties who had been exposed to COVID-19.

This chain joins TRBV2 and TRBJ1-1; TRBD1 aligns across 7 bases. The junction had 10 bases not matched to a gene; V was cut back by 3 bases and J by 0 bases. The germline gives CDR1 SNHLY, CDR2 FYNNEI. The CDR3 is 17 residues long. The CDR3 region has the DNA TGTGCCAGCAGTGAGAGGGGACAGCTCTTCATGAACACTGAAGCTTTCTTT. This encodes CASSERGQLFMNTEAFF.

V usage is TRBV10-3 and J usage is TRBJ2-7; 7 nucleotides align to TRBD2. From germline, CDR1 is ENHRY and CDR2 SYGVKD. The CDR3 consists of 12 residues. The V and J ends lost 6 bases and 3 bases, in that order; junction bases with no gene match: 2. CDR3 sequence reads: CAISGEGYEQYF. In nucleotides, the CDR3 is TGTGCCATCAGCGGGGAGGGCTACGAGCAGTACTTC.

For this clone: This sample also contains other DNA sequences that code for the same CDR3. The chain uses TRBV5-1 and TRBJ1-5, with TRBD1 as a possible D gene (5 bases). Germline V lookup: CDR1 SGHRS, CDR2 YFSETQ. CDR3 length: 15 residues. Trimming shortened V by 0 bases and J by 5 bases, and 12 bases separated the two germline ends. In DNA, the CDR3 is TGCGCCAGCAGCTTGGAGGGGACGGGAGATCAGCCCCAGCATTTT. Translating gives CASSLEGTGDQPQHF. Full variable domain (outside the CDR3, taken from reference TRBV5-1 and TRBJ1-5): KAGVTQTPRYLIKTRGQQVTLSCSPISGHRSVSWYQQTPGQGLQFLFEYFSETQRNKGNFPGRFSGRQFSNSRSEMNVSTLELGDSALYLCASSLEGTGDQPQHFGDGTRLSIL.

This clone came up a few times. The genes are TRBV24-1 and TRBJ2-2; 9 nucleotides agree with TRBD2. CDR1 and CDR2 from the germline V gene are KGHDR and SFDVKD. Trimming took 4 bases from V and 4 from J; bases not matched to a gene: 3. The CDR3 extends over 15 amino acids. CDR3 sequence: CATSDPTSGTGELFF. The CDR3 DNA sequence: TGTGCCACCAGTGACCCGACTAGCGGCACCGGGGAGCTGTTTTTT.

The V and J genes are TRBV7-8 and TRBJ2-7; the D gene is possibly TRBD2 (7 bases). The germline gives CDR1 SGHVS, CDR2 FQNEAQ. The CDR3 totals 13 residues. V lost 2 bases and J lost 6, with 11 bases in between. In DNA, the CDR3 is TGTGCCAGCAGCTTAAAGGGGGGGCGCGAGCAGTACTTC. Translated: CASSLKGGREQYF.

The V gene is TRBV5-6, the J gene TRBJ2-6; D unclear. V dropped 4 bases and J dropped 0 bases, with 14 bases sitting between them. CDR1 is SGHDT, CDR2 YYEEEE, per germline. The CDR3 length is 17 residues. CDR3 sequence: CASSPRRGLSGANVLTF. DNA for the CDR3: TGTGCCAGCAGCCCCCGAAGAGGCCTCTCTGGGGCCAACGTCCTGACTTTC.

This chain joins TRBV28 and TRBJ2-7; the D is unclear. CDR3 length: 13 residues. Trimming removed 2 bases at V and 6 bases at J, with 11 bases between. Germline V gives CDR1 MDHEN, CDR2 SYDVKM. The CDR3 loop reads CASSLRRDAEQYF. CDR3 in DNA: TGTGCCAGCAGTTTAAGGAGAGATGCCGAGCAGTACTTC.

The V gene is TRBV19, the J gene TRBJ1-2, with TRBD1 as a possible D gene (5 bases). This CDR3 spans 12 amino acids. Germline CDR1 is LNHDA and CDR2 is SQIVND (reference sequence). The germline V and J ends were trimmed by 8 bases and 5 bases, with 12 bases remaining between them. CDR3 nucleotide sequence: TGTGCCAGTCTCCAGGGACTATATGGCTACACCTTC. As protein: CASLQGLYGYTF. Full variable domain (rest looked up from reference TRBV19 and TRBJ1-2): DGGITQSPKYLFRKEGQNVTLSCEQNLNHDAMYWYRQDPGQGLRLIYYSQIVNDFQKGDIAEGYSVSREKKESFPLTVTSAQKNPTAFYLCASLQGLYGYTFGSGTRLTVV.

The V and J genes are TRBV5-1 and TRBJ1-2; tentatively, D is TRBD1 (6 bases). Germline V gene lookup returns CDR1 SGHRS and CDR2 YFSETQ. Trimming shortened V by 2 bases and J by 2 bases, and 10 bases separated the two germline ends. This CDR3 has 14 amino acids. CDR3 coding DNA: TGCGCCAGCAGCTTCCGTACAGGGAACTATGGCTACACCTTC. Translated, it gives CASSFRTGNYGYTF. Combining the CDR3 with reference TRBV5-1 and TRBJ1-2 gives the whole variable domain KAGVTQTPRYLIKTRGQQVTLSCSPISGHRSVSWYQQTPGQGLQFLFEYFSETQRNKGNFPGRFSGRQFSNSRSEMNVSTLELGDSALYLCASSFRTGNYGYTFGSGTRLTVV.

This clone was recorded a few times. The sample has other DNA sequences that encode this CDR3 too. The V call is TRBV5-1, the J call TRBJ1-1; the match to TRBD1 covers 11 bases. Germline trimming cut 0 bases from V and 5 bases from J; bases unmatched to any gene: 12. This CDR3 comprises 18 residues. The germline CDR1 and CDR2 sequences are SGHRS and YFSETQ. The CDR3 region is CASSLAGGQGARVTEAFF. The CDR3 DNA reads TGCGCCAGCAGCTTGGCCGGCGGACAGGGGGCGAGGGTTACTGAAGCTTTCTTT.

This chain uses TRBV28 with TRBJ1-5, with a weak D call TRBD1 (5 bases). V was shortened by 3 bases and J by 6 bases, with 12 bases between the two germline ends. CDR1 is MDHEN and CDR2 is SYDVKM in the germline V gene. The CDR3 has 14 amino acids. In DNA, the CDR3 is TGTGCCAGCAGTTTGCCCCTTACAGGTCAGCCCCAGCATTTT. Translated, it gives CASSLPLTGQPQHF.

This clone was observed once. The chain combines TRBV14 with TRBJ1-6; D remains unclear. This CDR3 comprises 18 residues. Germline CDR1 SGHDN, CDR2 FVKESK. V was trimmed by 1 base and J by 0 bases, leaving 13 bases between them. This CDR3 is CASSQAPSYSSYNSPLHF. In nucleotides, the CDR3 is TGTGCCAGCAGCCAAGCCCCGTCGTATAGCTCCTATAATTCACCCCTCCACTTT.

The J gene is TRBJ2-2, the V gene TRBV27; 7 bases fit TRBD1. Germline CDR1 is MNHEY and CDR2 is SMNVEV (reference sequence). CDR3 size: 15 residues. Germline trimming cut 5 bases from V and 8 bases from J; bases unmatched to any gene: 11. The CDR3 protein is CASSPSAARGGELFF. DNA for the CDR3: TGTGCCAGCAGTCCTTCGGCCGCCAGGGGGGGGGAGCTGTTTTTT.

The chain joins TRBV6-5 to TRBJ1-1; a weak D match, TRBD1 (5 bases). V dropped 0 bases and J dropped 5 bases, with 13 bases sitting between them. Germline CDR1 MNHEY, CDR2 SVGAGI. The CDR3 runs to 15 residues. As DNA, the CDR3 is TGTGCCAGCAGTTACTCGATATCAGGGACTACTGAAGCTTTCTTT. Protein sequence: CASSYSISGTTEAFF.

The chain joins TRBV7-2 to TRBJ2-5; the match to TRBD2 covers 8 bases. CDR3 length equals 13 residues. The V gene's germline CDR1 is SGHTA and CDR2 FQGNSA. The V segment lost 2 bases and the J segment 5 bases; nucleotides outside the gene matches: 1. The CDR3 loop reads CASSLRTSETQYF. DNA of the CDR3: TGTGCCAGCAGCTTAAGGACTAGCGAGACCCAGTACTTC.

This clone was observed once. The J gene is TRBJ1-5, the V gene TRBV5-5; D is unclear. Trimming took 1 base from V and 3 from J, leaving 14 bases between them. The CDR3 is 16 amino acids. Germline loops: CDR1 SGHKS, CDR2 YYEKEE (reference sequence). The CDR3 region has the DNA TGTGCCAGCAGCTTGAGTCTACGCCCCGACAATCAGCCCCAGCATTTT. It specifies CASSLSLRPDNQPQHF.

J is TRBJ2-6 and V is TRBV5-1, with no clear D. Trimming removed 7 bases from V and 0 bases from J, with 8 bases in between. CDR3 size: 14 residues. Germline V gene sequence: CDR1 SGHRS, CDR2 YFSETQ. CDR3 DNA: TGCGCCAGCGGCCAGGTCTCTGGGGCCAACGTCCTGACTTTC. Protein sequence: CASGQVSGANVLTF.

The CDR3 reads CAWIGQGNTEAFF. CDR3 coding DNA: TGTGCCTGGATCGGACAGGGGAACACTGAAGCTTTCTTT. The chain carries TRBV30 and TRBJ1-1; 8 bases match TRBD1. Germline assignment: CDR1 GTSNPN and CDR2 SVGIG (reference sequence). With 4 bases clipped from V and 1 base from J, the junction kept 2 bases outside the gene matches. The CDR3 has 13 residues.

The chain joins TRBV6-5 to TRBJ2-7, with D perhaps matching TRBD2 (5 bases). The CDR3 extends over 13 amino acids. Germline V gene sequence: CDR1 MNHEY, CDR2 SVGAGI. V lost 6 bases and J 3 bases, leaving 12 bases between the germline ends. The CDR3: CASSQRESYEQYF. In DNA form, the CDR3 reads TGTGCCAGCAGCCAAAGGGAGAGCTACGAGCAGTACTTC.

The chain joins TRBV30 to TRBJ1-1; no reliable D call. Germline-derived CDR1 and CDR2 are GTSNPN and SVGIG (reference sequence). This CDR3 is 13 amino acids long. The V end was cut by 3 bases, the J end by 10 bases, with 18 bases between. The CDR3 here is CAWSSGREKLAFF. CDR3 nucleotide sequence: TGTGCCTGGAGCTCGGGGAGGGAGAAATTAGCTTTCTTT.

The gene calls are TRBV15 and TRBJ2-3, with D perhaps matching TRBD1 (6 bases). V was clipped by 4 bases and J by 2 bases, with 10 bases between them. There are 14 residues in the CDR3. Germline V gene lookup returns CDR1 LNHNV and CDR2 YYDKDF (reference sequence). CDR3 sequence reads: CATSTQGDTDTQYF. The DNA of the CDR3 is TGTGCCACCAGCACACAGGGAGACACAGATACGCAGTATTTT.